One sample yielded the 16 T cell receptor beta chains listed below, sequenced in a study of blood T cell repertoires in COVID-19. The repertoire was sequenced with immunoSEQ multiplex PCR; TCRdb's copy has only in-frame clones and lacks some. The sample has about 48,000 clones; around 86% are singletons. The sequencing input was peripheral blood. The receptors were gathered from a woman older than 75 with COVID-19, enrolled during active disease.

The rearrangement uses TRBV19 and TRBJ1-3; D call uncertain. Germline V gene sequence: CDR1 LNHDA, CDR2 SQIVND (reference sequence). This CDR3 has 14 amino acids. V was shortened by 6 bases and J by 0 bases, with 9 bases between the two germline ends. The CDR3 region has the DNA TGTGCCAGTAGAGCGGGTAGCTCTGGAAACACCATATATTTT. It specifies CASRAGSSGNTIYF.

The gene calls are TRBV15 and TRBJ2-7; 9 nucleotides agree with TRBD1. From germline, CDR1 is LNHNV and CDR2 YYDKDF (reference sequence). This CDR3 comprises 14 residues. J was trimmed by 2 bases and V by 3 bases; bases with no gene match: 2. The CDR3 loop is CATSRDRGTYEQYF. The CDR3, as DNA: TGTGCCACCAGCAGGGACAGGGGAACCTACGAGCAGTACTTC. Combining the CDR3 with reference TRBV15 and TRBJ2-7 gives the whole variable domain DAMVIQNPRYQVTQFGKPVTLSCSQTLNHNVMYWYQQKSSQAPKLLFHYYDKDFNNEADTPDNFQSRRPNTSFCFLDIRSPGLGDTAMYLCATSRDRGTYEQYFGPGTRLTVT.

The chain links TRBV27 to TRBJ2-5; tentatively, D is TRBD2 (5 bases). Germline V gene lookup returns CDR1 MNHEY and CDR2 SMNVEV (reference sequence). With 5 bases removed from V and 7 bases from J, the gap between germline ends came to 17 bases. The CDR3 is 14 residues long. The DNA of the CDR3 is TGTGCCAGCAGTGAGGGTCGACTATCAGGGACCCAGTACTTC. It specifies CASSEGRLSGTQYF.

This chain links TRBV27 with TRBJ1-5, with D maybe TRBD1 (6 bases). This CDR3 is 17 amino acids long. Germline V lookup: CDR1 MNHEY, CDR2 SMNVEV (reference sequence). Deletions cut 2 bases from V and 0 bases from J, with 14 bases between. Here the CDR3 DNA reads TGTGCCAGCAGTTTAGGCAGGGGCTCGTATAGCAATCAGCCCCAGCATTTT. This sequence encodes CASSLGRGSYSNQPQHF.

The chain has TRBV3-1 (or the pseudogene TRBV3-2) and TRBJ2-7; perhaps TRBD2 as D (6 bases). CDR3 size: 15 residues. V was trimmed by 3 bases and J by 1 base, leaving 13 bases between them. Germline CDR1 is LGHDT and CDR2 is YNNKEL (reference sequence). CDR3 protein: CASSHTGTGSYEQYF. CDR3 nucleotide sequence: TGTGCCAGCAGCCACACCGGGACTGGTTCCTACGAGCAGTACTTC.

This clone was recorded once. The chain combines TRBV5-1 with TRBJ2-7; maybe TRBD2 (5 bases). V shed 4 bases and J shed 1 base, with 12 bases lying between them. CDR3 length: 14 amino acids. Germline CDR1 and CDR2: SGHRS and YFSETQ. CDR3 sequence reads: CASSTSEVSYEQYF. CDR3 DNA: TGCGCCAGCAGCACCTCGGAGGTATCCTACGAGCAGTACTTC.

J is TRBJ1-6 and V is TRBV18; the match to TRBD1 covers 9 bases. With 3 bases clipped from V and 5 bases from J, the junction kept 2 bases outside the gene matches. This CDR3 comprises 15 residues. Germline assignment: CDR1 KGHSH and CDR2 LQKENI. The chain's CDR3 is CASSPGQGNNSPLHF. CDR3 DNA: TGTGCCAGCTCACCGGGACAGGGCAATAATTCACCCCTCCACTTT.

CDR3 region: CATNGRGGNYGYTF. CDR3 bases: TGTGCCACGAACGGTCGGGGGGGGAACTATGGCTACACCTTC. The V call is TRBV19, the J call TRBJ1-2; TRBD1 might be the D (5 bases). The CDR3 sequence is 14 residues long. Trimming left V 10 bases short and J 2 bases short, with 17 bases between. Germline CDR1 is LNHDA and CDR2 is SQIVND (reference sequence). The variable domain in full, completed from reference TRBV19 and TRBJ1-2, reads DGGITQSPKYLFRKEGQNVTLSCEQNLNHDAMYWYRQDPGQGLRLIYYSQIVNDFQKGDIAEGYSVSREKKESFPLTVTSAQKNPTAFYLCATNGRGGNYGYTFGSGTRLTVV.

The chain combines TRBV5-1 with TRBJ2-2, with 7 positions matching TRBD1. Germline V CDR1 and CDR2: SGHRS, YFSETQ. Losses at the gene ends were 2 bases for V and 7 bases for J; bases not matched to a gene: 11. This CDR3 comprises 16 residues. DNA for the CDR3: TGCGCCAGCAGCTTCTTGGACAGGCCACAGAACGGGGAGCTGTTTTTT. Protein product: CASSFLDRPQNGELFF.

This clone was recorded only once. The rearrangement links TRBV6-6 to TRBJ2-2; the D is unclear. Trimming removed 0 bases at V and 5 bases at J, with 10 bases between. This CDR3 contains 15 residues. Germline assignment: CDR1 MNHNY and CDR2 SVGAGI (reference sequence). The CDR3: CASSYSTGGTGELFF. CDR3 nucleotides: TGTGCCAGCAGTTACTCGACCGGCGGAACCGGGGAGCTGTTTTTT.

The chain employs TRBV7-3 and TRBJ2-7, with D perhaps TRBD2 (6 bases). Trimming pared 2 bases from V and 7 bases from J, leaving 18 bases between. The CDR3 spans 15 residues. Germline-derived CDR1 and CDR2 are SGHTA and FQGTGA. The CDR3 loop is CASSLAFGTAGEQYF. The CDR3 DNA sequence: TGTGCCAGCAGCTTAGCCTTCGGGACGGCGGGGGAGCAGTACTTC.

This clone appeared once. V usage is TRBV6-6 and J usage is TRBJ2-2; TRBD2 aligns across 9 bases. CDR3 length equals 17 residues. The ends lost 7 bases at V and 0 bases at J; junction bases unmatched: 9. In germline, CDR1 is MNHNY, CDR2 SVGAGI (reference sequence). The CDR3 sequence is CASNRGRASSNTGELFF. CDR3 sequence (DNA): TGTGCCAGCAATCGCGGGAGGGCTAGCTCGAACACCGGGGAGCTGTTTTTT.

This chain joins TRBV2 and TRBJ1-1, with TRBD1 identical over 9 bases. With 6 bases clipped from V and 0 bases from J, the junction kept 5 bases outside the gene matches. Germline V CDR1 and CDR2: SNHLY, FYNNEI. CDR3 size: 15 residues. The CDR3 DNA sequence: TGTGCCAGCAGGGTACAGGGGGCCTTGAACACTGAAGCTTTCTTT. Its translation: CASRVQGALNTEAFF.

This clone was recorded only once. The genes are TRBV5-1 and TRBJ2-3; TRBD2 matches 8 bases. This CDR3 contains 16 residues. Germline CDR1 is SGHRS and CDR2 is YFSETQ. Germline trimming cut 7 bases from V and 0 bases from J; bases unmatched to any gene: 10. CDR3 bases: TGCGCCAGCTTCCCGGGGGGGACCTTCAGCACAGATACGCAGTATTTT. It yields the protein CASFPGGTFSTDTQYF.

The chain is built from TRBV5-1 and TRBJ2-7; tentatively, D is TRBD2 (6 bases). From germline, CDR1 is SGHRS and CDR2 YFSETQ. This CDR3 comprises 16 residues. Trimming stripped 0 bases from V and 5 bases from J, with 18 bases between. CDR3 in amino acids: CASSLVAGGKLNEQYF. The CDR3 DNA reads TGCGCCAGCAGCTTGGTAGCTGGCGGGAAGTTGAACGAGCAGTACTTC.

V is TRBV18 and J is TRBJ1-1, with TRBD1 as a possible D gene (6 bases). Trimming took 6 bases from V and 1 from J, leaving 18 bases between them. Looked up from germline, CDR1 is KGHSH and CDR2 is LQKENI. This CDR3 contains 16 residues. DNA for the CDR3: TGTGCCAGCTCCTTCTCAGGGCTGGGGGCGAACACTGAAGCTTTCTTT. It encodes CASSFSGLGANTEAFF. Full variable domain (outside the CDR3, taken from reference TRBV18 and TRBJ1-1): NAGVMQNPRHLVRRRGQEARLRCSPMKGHSHVYWYRQLPEEGLKFMVYLQKENIIDESGMPKERFSAEFPKEGPSILRIQQVVRGDSAAYFCASSFSGLGANTEAFFGQGTRLTVV.